This T cell receptor (beta chain) was sequenced in a study of long-term antiretroviral therapy in people with HIV. Every HIV-positive participant received treatment in the United States. Every specimen provided roughly 1-10 million cryopreserved PBMC before DNA extraction took place. The study, taken as a whole, reports: Dating from about 2003 to 2017, the blood was possibly obtained under older ART regimens. Narrower CDR3 length ranges marked HIV repertoires relative to controls.

Points on this clone: Its antigen is undetermined.

Sequencing relied on immunoSEQ assay v3.0, run at survey level. TCRdb keeps only in-frame clones here, not all; method: immunoSEQ multiplex PCR. The table includes approximately 17,000 clones, around 80% detected once. Sequencing was performed on unsorted PBMCs, taken 0.6 years after starting antiretroviral therapy. The TCR sequence derives from a woman under 30 with HIV.

The CDR3 nucleotides are TGTGCCAGTAAAAGCGGCGGGGGGGCCAAAAACATTCAGTACTTC. Translated, it gives CASKSGGGAKNIQYF. V is TRBV2 and J is TRBJ2-4; the match to TRBD2 covers 8 bases. Unmatched junction bases numbered 8, after V lost 9 bases and J lost 1 base. The CDR3 contains 15 residues. CDR1 is SNHLY, CDR2 FYNNEI, per germline.